This T cell receptor beta chain was sequenced during a study of shared clonotypes between healthy human individuals. Germline V gene data show CDR1 as SGHAT and CDR2 as FQNNGV. The V gene lost 1 base and the J gene lost 7 bases, with 25 bases spanning the gap. The CDR3 is made up of 18 amino acids. The repertoire was sequenced with immunoSEQ multiplex PCR; TCRdb's copy has only in-frame clones and lacks some. Among about 2.2 million clones, roughly 91% were seen once, and the ten largest hold under 2%. The naive CD8 fraction comprised CD45RO-negative cells positively selected for CCR7 and excluded terminally differentiated effector memory CD45RA+ cells.

The sample was naive CD8+ T cells from PBMCs. The clonotype was recovered from a man between 18 and 29 years old in good health. Some clones in this sample may be carry-over from other donors' samples. This sequence joins TRBV11-2 and TRBJ2-5; maybe TRBD1 (6 bases). The CDR3 here is CASSLAGSYTGIKVTQYF. The CDR3 DNA follows: TGTGCCAGCAGCTTAGCCGGTTCTTACACAGGGATTAAGGTGACCCAGTACTTC.